This T cell receptor beta chain was recovered during a study of T cell responses to AZD1222 COVID-19 vaccine. This table comes from immunoSEQ multiplex PCR, and its TCRdb copy is limited to in-frame clones, with some not included. This table has 45,000 to 70,000 clones, approximately 83% appearing once. Overall study findings and caveats: Mostly white British, mostly female donors; authors suggested clonal diversity may be underestimated. Only 5 or 6 AZD1222 recipients were seropositive at baseline. Researchers took repertoire samples only after the peak T cell response had come.

V shed 1 base and J 5 bases; nucleotides not matched to a gene: 7. The CDR3 has 15 amino acids. Germline V CDR1 and CDR2: SGHRS, YFSETQ. For this clone: Its antigen remains unknown.

The chain links TRBV5-1 to TRBJ1-2, with 8 positions matching TRBD1. The source of this sequence is an adult in good health. Specimen: peripheral blood, collected on day 0 of AZD1222 vaccination. DNA for the CDR3: TGCGCCAGCAGCTTGCGAGGGACAGGCATATATGGCTACACCTTC. Its protein product is CASSLRGTGIYGYTF.